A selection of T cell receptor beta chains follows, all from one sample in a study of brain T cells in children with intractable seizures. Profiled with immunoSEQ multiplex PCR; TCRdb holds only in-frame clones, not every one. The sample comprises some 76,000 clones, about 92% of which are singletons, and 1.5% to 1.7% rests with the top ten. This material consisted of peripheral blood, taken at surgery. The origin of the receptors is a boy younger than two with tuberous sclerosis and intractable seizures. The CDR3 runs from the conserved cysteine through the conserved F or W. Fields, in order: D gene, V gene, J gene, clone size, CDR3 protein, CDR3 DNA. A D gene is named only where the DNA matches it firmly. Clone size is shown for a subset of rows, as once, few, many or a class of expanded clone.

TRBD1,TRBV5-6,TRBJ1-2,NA,CASSGGTGVGDGYTF,TGTGCCAGCAGCGGGGGGACAGGGGTGGGCGATGGCTACACCTTC
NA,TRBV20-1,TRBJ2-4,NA,CSASGPIQYF,TGCAGTGCTAGTGGTCCCATTCAGTACTTC
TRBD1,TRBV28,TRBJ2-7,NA,CASGTGVHEQYF,TGTGCCAGTGGGACAGGGGTGCACGAGCAGTACTTC
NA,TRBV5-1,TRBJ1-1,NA,CASSLAGIELEAFF,TGCGCCAGCAGCTTGGCAGGGATCGAGCTTGAAGCTTTCTTT
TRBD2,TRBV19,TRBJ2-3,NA,CASNNGRELTDTQYF,TGTGCCAGTAACAACGGGCGGGAGCTTACAGATACGCAGTATTTT
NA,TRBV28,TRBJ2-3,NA,CASSLLGDTQYF,TGTGCCAGCAGTTTATTGGGAGATACGCAGTATTTT
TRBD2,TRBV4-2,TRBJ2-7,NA,CASSQALAGGYEQYF,TGTGCCAGCAGCCAAGCTCTAGCGGGGGGTTACGAGCAGTACTTC
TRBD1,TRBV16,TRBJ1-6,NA,CASSQPEGQGRRKLHF,TGTGCCAGCAGCCAACCGGAGGGACAGGGGCGTCGGAAACTCCACTTT
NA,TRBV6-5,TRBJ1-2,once,CASSYSAGGYTF,TGTGCCAGCAGTTACTCGGCCGGTGGCTACACCTTC
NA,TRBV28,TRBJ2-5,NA,CASSSRLTQETQYF,TGTGCCAGCAGTTCCCGACTCACCCAAGAGACCCAGTACTTC
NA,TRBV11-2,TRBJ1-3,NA,CASSLREIVSGNTIYF,TGTGCCAGCAGCTTAAGGGAGATCGTCTCTGGAAACACCATATATTTT
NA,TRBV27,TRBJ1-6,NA,CASSWAQGGRNNSPLHF,TGTGCCAGCAGTTGGGCCCAAGGGGGTAGGAATAATTCACCCCTCCACTTT
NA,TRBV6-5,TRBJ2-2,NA,CASSYAGSNTGELFF,TGTGCCAGCAGTTATGCAGGTTCGAACACCGGGGAGCTGTTTTTT
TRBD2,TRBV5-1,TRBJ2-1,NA,CASMAAGESHEQFF,TGCGCCAGCATGGCAGCGGGAGAGTCCCATGAGCAGTTCTTC
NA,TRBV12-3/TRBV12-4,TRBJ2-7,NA,CASSLASSEQYF,TGTGCCAGCAGTTTAGCGAGTAGCGAGCAGTACTTC
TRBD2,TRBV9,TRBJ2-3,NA,CASSPREARTDTQYF,TGTGCCAGCAGCCCCCGGGAGGCGCGGACAGATACGCAGTATTTT
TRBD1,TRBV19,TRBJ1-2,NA,CASSMRLRQGGRTYGYTF,TGTGCCAGTAGTATGAGGCTTAGACAGGGGGGCCGTACCTATGGCTACACCTTC
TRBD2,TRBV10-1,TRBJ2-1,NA,CASSTSEYNEQFF,TGCGCCAGCAGCACTAGCGAATACAATGAGCAGTTCTTC
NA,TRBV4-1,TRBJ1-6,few,CASSHETGSPLHF,TGCGCCAGCAGCCACGAAACAGGTTCACCCCTCCACTTT
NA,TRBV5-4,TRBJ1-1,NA,CASSTKTLGIEAFF,TGTGCCAGCAGCACCAAAACCCTAGGGATTGAAGCTTTCTTT
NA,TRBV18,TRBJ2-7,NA,CASSPFTAEGEQYF,TGTGCCAGCTCACCTTTTACAGCGGAAGGGGAGCAGTACTTC
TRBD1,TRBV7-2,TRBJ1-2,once,CASSLADRGYGYTF,TGTGCCAGCAGCTTAGCCGACAGGGGGTATGGCTACACCTTC
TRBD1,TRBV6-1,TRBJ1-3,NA,CASRETGTGPGNTIYF,TGTGCCAGCAGAGAAACTGGGACAGGACCTGGAAACACCATATATTTT
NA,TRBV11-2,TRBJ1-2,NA,CASSLERGLSGYTF,TGTGCCAGCAGCTTAGAGCGGGGGCTAAGTGGCTACACCTTC
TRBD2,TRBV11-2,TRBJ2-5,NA,CASSLGLAGGLRETQYF,TGTGCCAGCAGCTTGGGGCTAGCGGGAGGATTGCGAGAGACCCAGTACTTC
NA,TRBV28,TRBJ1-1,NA,CASSYQGLNTEAFF,TGTGCCAGCAGCTATCAGGGTCTGAACACTGAAGCTTTCTTT
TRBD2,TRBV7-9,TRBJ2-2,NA,CASSSTSGYTGELFF,TGTGCCAGCAGCTCGACTAGCGGGTACACCGGGGAGCTGTTTTTT
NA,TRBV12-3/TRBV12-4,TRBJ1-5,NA,CASSQTPGLPQHF,TGTGCCAGCAGTCAAACCCCAGGGTTACCCCAGCATTTT
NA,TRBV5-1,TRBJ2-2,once,CASSLGPGTGELFF,TGCGCCAGCAGCTTGGGGCCAGGCACCGGGGAGCTGTTTTTT
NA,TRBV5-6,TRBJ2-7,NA,CASSPGQPMTYEQYF,TGTGCCAGCAGCCCCGGACAGCCTATGACCTACGAGCAGTACTTC
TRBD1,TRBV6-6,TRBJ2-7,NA,CASSPSLGQGTFYEQYF,TGTGCCAGCAGTCCTTCCTTAGGACAGGGCACCTTCTACGAGCAGTACTTC
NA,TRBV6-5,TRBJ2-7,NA,CASSYAGQTYEQYF,TGTGCCAGCAGTTACGCGGGACAGACCTACGAGCAGTACTTC
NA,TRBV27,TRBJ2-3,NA,CASSDSTRRTQYF,TGTGCCAGCAGTGACTCCACGCGCCGTACGCAGTATTTT
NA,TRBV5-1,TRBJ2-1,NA,CASSLAGIASYNEQFF,TGCGCCAGCAGCTTGGCCGGGATAGCCTCCTACAATGAGCAGTTCTTC
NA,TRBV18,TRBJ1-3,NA,CASSPTSGNTIYF,TGTGCCAGCTCACCAACCTCTGGAAACACCATATATTTT
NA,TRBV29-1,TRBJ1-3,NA,CSVEFGNTIYF,TGCAGCGTTGAGTTTGGAAACACCATATATTTT
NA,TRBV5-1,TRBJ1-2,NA,CASSLRPVNRVINDYGYTF,TGCGCCAGCAGCTTGAGACCTGTTAACAGGGTAATTAATGACTATGGCTACACCTTC
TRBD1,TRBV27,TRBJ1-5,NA,CASSADRGNQPQHF,TGTGCCAGCAGTGCTGACAGGGGCAATCAGCCCCAGCATTTT
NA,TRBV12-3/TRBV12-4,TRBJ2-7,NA,CASSLFYEQYF,TGTGCCAGCAGTTTATTCTACGAGCAGTACTTC
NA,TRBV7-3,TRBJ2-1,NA,CASSLGFYNEQFF,TGTGCCAGCAGCTTGGGCTTTTACAATGAGCAGTTCTTC
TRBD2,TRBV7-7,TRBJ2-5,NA,CASSLEAGGPNQYF,TGTGCTAGCAGCTTAGAGGCGGGAGGCCCTAACCAGTACTTC
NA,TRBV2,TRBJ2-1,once,CASSEAYGLAMEQFF,TGTGCCAGCAGTGAAGCTTATGGGCTAGCTATGGAGCAGTTCTTC
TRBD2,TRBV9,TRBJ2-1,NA,CASSAYLAGAYNEQFF,TGTGCCAGCAGCGCATATCTAGCGGGGGCCTACAATGAGCAGTTCTTC
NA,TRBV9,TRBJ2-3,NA,CASSPIPSTDTQYF,TGTGCCAGCAGCCCAATTCCTAGCACAGATACGCAGTATTTT
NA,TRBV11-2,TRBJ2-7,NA,CASGELAADSYEQYF,TGTGCCAGCGGCGAGTTAGCGGCCGACTCCTACGAGCAGTACTTC
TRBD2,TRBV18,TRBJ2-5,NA,CASSNLPRGTQETQYF,TGTGCCAGCTCGAATCTACCGCGGGGGACCCAAGAGACCCAGTACTTC
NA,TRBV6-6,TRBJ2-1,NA,CAIRIRADNEQFF,TGTGCCATCAGGATCCGAGCCGACAATGAGCAGTTCTTC
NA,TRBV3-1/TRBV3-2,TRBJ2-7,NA,CASSHTRTNNYEQYF,TGTGCCAGCAGCCACACGCGGACCAACAACTACGAGCAGTACTTC